Given below is one T cell receptor (beta chain) in context. The antigen remains undetermined. Sample-barcoded 5' priming and a J-beta primer mix drove a second PCR of about 6 to 12 cycles. Each sample provided no less than 2.5 million CDR3-containing paired-end reads. TCRdb re-called the 5' RACE reads through MiXCR, storing one row per CDR3 protein. The data show about 1,400,000 distinct CDR3 sequences, about 40% seen once. The source of the sample is a study of blood T cells in healthy people across ages. Study results and caveats: TCR beta diversity tracked closely with naive T cell percentage.

There are 15 residues in the CDR3. After removal of 2 bases from V and 4 bases from J, the junction contained 6 bases not matched to a gene. Germline V gene sequence: CDR1 SGHRS, CDR2 YFSETQ. This clonotype was sampled from a woman under 30 in good health. The sample taken for sequencing was blood. The chain uses TRBV5-1 and TRBJ2-3; 8 bases line up with TRBD2. The CDR3 DNA reads TGCGCCAGCAGCTTACGCGGGAGGATAGCAGATACGCAGTATTTT. Amino acid sequence: CASSLRGRIADTQYF.